This paragraph reports one TCR beta chain. This clonotype has more than one count but fewer than ten. Its antigen is still unknown. There are no base qualities to consult, and no much larger clone falls within one base. The library was generated by PCR. Sequenced on an Illumina HiSeq 2500. TCR libraries were prepared with molecular barcoding, using unique molecular identifiers to normalize TCRbeta repertoire quantification. The public sequencing data were trimmed at Q25 with fastp and processed into clonotypes with MiXCR by TCRdb, which kept only in-frame beta chains. For every CDR3 protein sequence, its rows merge into one entry that carries the most common genes and DNA. This sample lists around 490,000 distinct CDR3 sequences; over 9.5% were detected once. Of the sample, around 15% is held by the ten largest clones. The germline V and J ends show losses of 4 bases and 5 bases respectively, and no gene match explains 10 bases of the junction. Taken from the germline V gene, the CDR1 and CDR2 loops are SGHDT and YYEEEE. The CDR3 numbers 16 residues from cysteine through phenylalanine. The sequence is cut down to CDR3 DNA, 48 bases in frame from base 1.

This entry comes from a study of T-cell reconstitution after alpha-beta-depleted transplantation in children (dated by TCRdb to 2015 to 2016). The study in broad terms: T-cell immune reconstitution after TCRalphabeta/CD19-depleted allogeneic hematopoietic cell transplantation in children was quantitatively tracked in the study by means of TCR repertoire profiling.

The intended sense of this specimen's treatment or condition label: allogeneic hematopoietic cell transplantation with graft depleted of TCRalphabeta T cells and CD19 B cells. The transplant recipients were children given TCRalphabeta/CD19-depleted allogeneic hematopoietic cell grafts. Overall results and qualifications from the work: In some patients, high TCRbeta diversity at day 60 was attributed to recipient T cells and intrathymic progenitors that had survived conditioning. Over the following months the frequencies of hyperexpanded clones went down, and after one year T-cell counts and TCRbeta diversity were mostly credited to newly produced T cells. About two months after transplant, the apparently early recovery of alphabetaT-cell counts reportedly depended on just several hundred clones that had expanded rapidly and came from non-depleted graft cells.

The sample in question was PBMCs, mostly from graft donor cells, obtained 180 days after TCRalphabeta/CD19-depleted stem cell transplant. This chain is built from TRBV5-6 and TRBJ2-7, with TRBD2 identical over 12 junction bases. The TCR was taken from a female patient younger than 10 who had a stem cell transplant for aplastic anemia, so the T cells may come from the graft donor. The CDR3 in this case is CASSPMTSGRRDEQYF. The nucleotides are TGTGCCAGCAGCCCGATGACTAGCGGGAGAAGGGACGAGCAGTACTTC.